The 10 T cell receptor beta chains below were found in one sample sequenced in a study of shared T cell receptors in the human thymus. Using immunoSEQ multiplex PCR, the repertoire was profiled, and TCRdb retains in-frame clones only, with some absent. The sample yields more than 550,000 clones, more than 75% seen once. These sequences were also reported in another study, on human thymus T cells.

Material for sequencing was thymocytes. These receptor sequences come from a boy younger than two with a congenital heart defect.

The gene calls are TRBV2 and TRBJ2-3; a weak D match, TRBD1 (6 bases). The CDR3 has 15 amino acids. Trimming took 4 bases from V and 1 from J, leaving 12 bases between them. Germline V lookup: CDR1 SNHLY, CDR2 FYNNEI. CDR3 DNA sequence: TGTGCCAGCAGTGGACAGGCGATTGGCACAGATACGCAGTATTTT. It specifies CASSGQAIGTDTQYF.

The chain carries TRBV4-3 and TRBJ2-3; the D is unclear. The V gene's germline CDR1 is LGHNA and CDR2 YSLEER. Trimming took off 0 bases at V and 2 bases at J, with 15 bases between the two ends. This CDR3 has 17 amino acids. The CDR3 is CASSQEARQTNTDTQYF. In DNA, the CDR3 is TGCGCCAGCAGCCAAGAGGCGCGGCAGACGAACACAGATACGCAGTATTTT.

This clone was seen only a few times. The V call is TRBV4-1, the J call TRBJ1-1; possibly TRBD1 for D (6 bases). This CDR3 spans 19 amino acids. The V and J ends lost 1 base and 2 bases respectively, with 23 bases between them. The germline V gene encodes CDR1 MGHRA and CDR2 YSYEKL. CDR3 sequence: CASSQVAGGRGDNNTEAFF. CDR3 bases: TGCGCCAGCAGCCAAGTTGCGGGGGGAAGGGGGGATAACAACACTGAAGCTTTCTTT.

The rearrangement uses TRBV28 and TRBJ2-2; a possible D gene is TRBD2 (5 bases). This CDR3 comprises 16 residues. Trimming pared 6 bases from V and 1 base from J, leaving 15 bases between. Germline loops: CDR1 MDHEN, CDR2 SYDVKM. The CDR3: CASRRTIGVNTGELFF. Written as DNA, the CDR3 is TGTGCCAGCAGGCGAACAATCGGGGTGAACACCGGGGAGCTGTTTTTT. The variable domain in full, with the rest retrieved from reference TRBV28 and TRBJ2-2, is DVKVTQSSRYLVKRTGEKVFLECVQDMDHENMFWYRQDPGLGLRLIYFSYDVKMKEKGDIPEGYSVSREKKERFSLILESASTNQTSMYLCASRRTIGVNTGELFFGEGSRLTVL.

This chain links TRBV5-4 with TRBJ2-7; D gene unclear. The V end lost 0 bases, the J end lost 1 base, and 8 bases lay between the germline ends. The CDR3 is 14 amino acids. CDR1 SGHNT and CDR2 YYREEE come from the germline V gene (reference sequence). The CDR3 is CASSLDISSYEQYF. CDR3 sequence (DNA): TGTGCCAGCAGCTTGGACATATCATCCTACGAGCAGTACTTC.

This clone was found a few times. V gene TRBV19 combines with J gene TRBJ1-6, with D possibly matching TRBD1 (6 bases). Trimming stripped 7 bases from V and 9 bases from J, with 16 bases between. CDR3 length: 14 amino acids. The germline gives CDR1 LNHDA, CDR2 SQIVND (reference sequence). The CDR3 nucleotides read TGTGCCAGTAATGGGTTCGGGGGGCTTTCACCCCTCCACTTT. Residues: CASNGFGGLSPLHF.

The rearrangement links TRBV6-4 to TRBJ2-3; 9 bases line up with TRBD2. Trimming cost V 0 bases and J 5 bases; bases outside gene matches: 9. CDR1 and CDR2 (germline): MRHNA, SNTAGT. CDR3 length equals 17 residues. This CDR3 is CASSDSSSGGRGDTQYF. CDR3 coding DNA: TGTGCCAGCAGTGACTCTAGTAGCGGGGGTCGAGGAGATACGCAGTATTTT.

The chain recombines TRBV5-4 with TRBJ2-3; weak D call: TRBD2 (7 bases). V was cut by 1 base and J by 4 bases, with 10 bases left in between. This CDR3 has 14 residues. Germline loops: CDR1 SGHNT, CDR2 YYREEE (reference sequence). The CDR3 loop reads CASSLRGGPDTQYF. As DNA, the CDR3 is TGTGCCAGCAGCTTGAGGGGGGGCCCAGATACGCAGTATTTT.

J is TRBJ2-3 and V is TRBV29-1; 10 bases align to TRBD2. There are 18 residues in the CDR3. V lost 3 bases, J lost 2 bases, and 14 bases stayed unmatched. The germline V gene has CDR1 SQVTM and CDR2 ANQGSEA. The DNA for the CDR3 is TGCAGCGTTGAGGGGGCCCTAGCGGGGGCTCTCCACACAGATACGCAGTATTTT. Translation: CSVEGALAGALHTDTQYF.

This clone has just a few counts. J is TRBJ2-7 and V is TRBV28; a possible D gene is TRBD2 (6 bases). Germline V lookup: CDR1 MDHEN, CDR2 SYDVKM. The CDR3 has 14 residues. Trimming removed 6 bases at V and 2 bases at J, with 14 bases between. CDR3 sequence: CASRPTSTTYEQYF. In nucleotides, the CDR3 is TGTGCCAGCAGGCCCACTAGCACCACCTACGAGCAGTACTTC.